What follows is one T cell receptor (beta chain) and its context. Its specificity is unknown. The sample belongs to a study of CD8 T cells in Susac syndrome. The CDR3 extends over 15 amino acids. With 0 bases clipped from V and 1 base from J, the junction kept 2 bases outside the gene matches. Germline-derived CDR1 and CDR2 are SGHNT and YYREEE (reference sequence). cDNA came from around 0.5 to 1 ug RNA primed by random hexamers. TCR beta CDR3 was amplified by immunoSEQ covering 54 Vbeta and 13 Jbeta. MiXCR, applied by TCRdb to the immunoSEQ multiplex PCR reads, yields one record per CDR3 protein. The sample holds some 450,000 distinct CDR3 sequences, approximately 85% seen once. General observations from the study: The study acknowledged a relatively small number of individuals in its TCR sequencing and HLA analysis.

Patients with stable or active relapsing-remitting disease, all of them treatment-naive, made up the multiple sclerosis controls. TEMRA cells were enriched by FACS, and CD4+ and CD8+ T cells were negatively isolated. This sequence was found in a human donor with multiple sclerosis. The chain employs TRBV5-4 and TRBJ2-3; 7 nucleotides align to TRBD1. Sequenced input: CD8+ T cells from PBMCs. The DNA for the CDR3 is TGTGCCAGCAGCTTGGTTACAGGGGGCACAGATACGCAGTATTTT. It yields the protein CASSLVTGGTDTQYF.